This T cell receptor beta chain was recovered during a study of blood T cells in healthy people across ages. Study as a whole: There was about one barcoded beta molecule captured by template switching per two T cells.

General study points: Higher diversity, along with more naive CD4+ cells, distinguished long-lived donors from aged donors. With age, beta diversity per million T cells declined roughly linearly, significantly by 35 to 40. Naive and antigen-experienced cells could not be conclusively compared, given unsorted PBMCs.

V was clipped by 4 bases and J by 1 base, with 9 bases between them. Germline loops: CDR1 SGHKS, CDR2 YYEKEE (reference sequence). CDR3 length: 14 amino acids. On this clonotype itself: Its antigen is as yet unknown.

A J-beta primer mix and a sample-barcoded 5' primer were used in a second PCR of about 7 to 12 cycles. TCRdb re-derived calls from the 5' RACE reads in MiXCR, one entry per CDR3 protein. The sample lists hundreds of thousands of distinct CDR3 sequences, approximately 59% occurring once. This receptor was obtained from a man aged 25 to 40 in good health. The chain carries TRBV5-5 and TRBJ1-5; D is uncertain. Sequencing was carried out using blood. The CDR3 nucleotides are TGTGCCAGCAGCCCGAACCCGAGCAATCAGCCCCAGCATTTT. Translated, it gives CASSPNPSNQPQHF.